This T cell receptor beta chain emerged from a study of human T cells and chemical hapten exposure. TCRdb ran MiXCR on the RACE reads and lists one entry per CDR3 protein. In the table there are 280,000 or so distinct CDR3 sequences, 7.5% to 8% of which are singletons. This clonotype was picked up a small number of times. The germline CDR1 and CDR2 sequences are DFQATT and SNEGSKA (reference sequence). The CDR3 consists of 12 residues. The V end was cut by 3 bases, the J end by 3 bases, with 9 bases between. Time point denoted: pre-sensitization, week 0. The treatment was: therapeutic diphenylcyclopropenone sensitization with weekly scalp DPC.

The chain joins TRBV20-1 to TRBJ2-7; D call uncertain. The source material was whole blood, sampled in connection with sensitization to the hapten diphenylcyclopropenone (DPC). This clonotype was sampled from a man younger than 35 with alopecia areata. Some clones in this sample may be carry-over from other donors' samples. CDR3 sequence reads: CSARGSIYEQYF. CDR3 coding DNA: TGCAGTGCTAGGGGATCCATCTACGAGCAGTACTTC.